This TCR beta chain was sequenced for a study of shared clonotypes between healthy human individuals. Study-wide findings and caveats: Generation probabilities were higher for clonotypes shared across all four sorted-subset donors than for unshared ones. The study sampled only blood, and tissue repertoires likely differ.

CD8 cells regarded as naive lacked CD45RO, were positively chosen for CCR7, and omitted terminally differentiated effector memory CD45RA+ cells. Of note for this clone: Its antigen is undetermined.

The table came from immunoSEQ multiplex PCR; TCRdb's copy has only in-frame clones and leaves some out. The table lists about 2.1 million clones, 93% of them singletons, with about 1.6% in the top ten. The CDR3 is 16 amino acids. The ends lost 7 bases at V and 2 bases at J; junction bases unmatched: 9. In germline, CDR1 is SNHLY, CDR2 FYNNEI. This rearrangement joins TRBV2 to TRBJ2-1, with 9 positions matching TRBD2. This sequence was found in a young man in good health. Some clones in this sample may be carry-over from other donors' samples. Source material: naive CD8+ T cells from PBMCs. The chain's CDR3 is CASIGREGPAYNEQFF. The CDR3, as DNA: TGTGCCAGCATCGGGCGGGAGGGCCCCGCCTACAATGAGCAGTTCTTC.